This is a list of T cell receptor beta chains from one sample in a study of T cell changes during pregnancy in multiple sclerosis. The assay was immunoSEQ multiplex PCR, and TCRdb's table has in-frame clones only and misses some. The sample records approximately 70,000 clones, about 93% being singletons. The sample here was CD4+ T cells from peripheral blood mononuclear cells, taken before pregnancy. These receptors were obtained from a female donor with multiple sclerosis, enrolled in a pregnancy study. The CDR3 runs from the conserved cysteine through the conserved F or W. The D gene is left open where the match is weak. Only part of the rows carry a size: once, few, many, or a class if the clone is expanded.

TGTGCCAGTAGCCCAGGGGGCAGGGAGACCCAGTACTTC	CASSPGGRETQYF	TRBV19	TRBJ2-5	TRBD1	NA
TGTGCCAGCAGGCTCGGACAGAACTATGGCTACACCTTC	CASRLGQNYGYTF	TRBV27	TRBJ1-2	NA	NA
TGTGCCAGCAGCTTACTAGCGGGTGCTAACACCGGGGAGCTGTTTTTT	CASSLLAGANTGELFF	TRBV7-8	TRBJ2-2	TRBD2	NA
TGTGCCTGGAGAGACTTCGACGAGCAGTACTTC	CAWRDFDEQYF	TRBV30	TRBJ2-7	NA	NA
TGCGCCAGCAGCTGGACTAGCGGAGTGGGGACCTACAATGAGCAGTTCTTC	CASSWTSGVGTYNEQFF	TRBV5-1	TRBJ2-1	TRBD2	NA
TGTGCCAGCAGCTTAGCGATGGGACTAGCGGGAGGGGACAATGAGCAGTTCTTC	CASSLAMGLAGGDNEQFF	TRBV7-8	TRBJ2-1	TRBD2	NA
TGTGCCAGTACTAGAACAGGGGGCCGGGGCAATCAGCCCCAGCATTTT	CASTRTGGRGNQPQHF	TRBV19	TRBJ1-5	TRBD1	NA
TGTGCCAGCAGTCGCCGACAGGGGAGCTATGGCTACACCTTC	CASSRRQGSYGYTF	TRBV5-6	TRBJ1-2	TRBD1	NA
TGCGCCAGCAGCCCACGGACAGGCTTTAGCACAGATACGCAGTATTTT	CASSPRTGFSTDTQYF	TRBV5-1	TRBJ2-3	TRBD1	NA
TGTGCCAGCAGTGAGGGGACAGGGAAGGAGACCCAGTACTTC	CASSEGTGKETQYF	TRBV6-1	TRBJ2-5	TRBD1	NA
TGTGCCGAATGCCAGCGGGAGGTCGGGGAGACCCAGTACTTC	CAECQREVGETQYF	TRBV28	TRBJ2-5	TRBD2	NA
TGTGCCAGCAGCCAGTGGGGGGGCGGAGGGGATTATGGCACTGAAGCTTTCTTT	CASSQWGGGGDYGTEAFF	TRBV7-2	TRBJ1-1	NA	NA
TGTGCCAGCAGCGGAGCAGGGGCGGCGGGAAACACCATATATTTT	CASSGAGAAGNTIYF	TRBV5-6	TRBJ1-3	NA	NA
TGTGCCGCCAGGACGGGGAATCAGCCCCAGCATTTT	CAARTGNQPQHF	TRBV19	TRBJ1-5	NA	NA
TGTGCCAGCAGCTTGGGCGGACAGGAGTACACTGAAGCTTTCTTT	CASSLGGQEYTEAFF	TRBV5-4	TRBJ1-1	TRBD1	NA
TGTGCCAGCAGTCCGGGGGGGGGTAGTCGGCCCCAGCATTTT	CASSPGGGSRPQHF	TRBV2	TRBJ1-5	NA	NA
TGTGCCAGCAGCGTCTCGACTAGGCTAGACAATGAGCAGTTCTTC	CASSVSTRLDNEQFF	TRBV9	TRBJ2-1	NA	NA
TGTGCCAGCAGCTTTAGCGGGAGTCTCACCTACGAGCAGTACTTC	CASSFSGSLTYEQYF	TRBV7-2	TRBJ2-7	TRBD2	NA
TGTGCCAGCAGTTCGTACGGGACACCTACCTACGAGCAGTACTTC	CASSSYGTPTYEQYF	TRBV27	TRBJ2-7	NA	NA
TGTGCCAGCAGCTTAGAGGCGCGACAGGGCCAAAAGACCCAGTACTTC	CASSLEARQGQKTQYF	TRBV7-2	TRBJ2-5	TRBD1	NA
TGTGCCTGGAGTGTACGAACAGGGGTAAATCAGCCCCAGCATTTT	CAWSVRTGVNQPQHF	TRBV30	TRBJ1-5	TRBD1	NA
TGCAGCGTTGGGACAGGGGCGGCTAATGAAAAACTGTTTTTT	CSVGTGAANEKLFF	TRBV29-1	TRBJ1-4	TRBD1	NA
TGTGCCACCAGCAGACGACAGGGGCTTGCTGGCTACACCTTC	CATSRRQGLAGYTF	TRBV15	TRBJ1-2	TRBD1	NA
TGTGCCAGCAGCTCCCAGGGGGCGGAGGGTGAAAAACTGTTTTTT	CASSSQGAEGEKLFF	TRBV5-4	TRBJ1-4	TRBD1	NA
TGTGCCAGCACCGACGACAGGGCTCCTGTGTCACCCCTCCACTTT	CASTDDRAPVSPLHF	TRBV7-8	TRBJ1-6	TRBD1	NA
TGTGCCAGCTCACCACCGCTAGCGGGAGCCCTAACGCAGTATTTT	CASSPPLAGALTQYF	TRBV18	TRBJ2-3	TRBD2	once
TGCGCCAGCAGCCCAGGGACAGGGGCTAACTATGGCTACACCTTC	CASSPGTGANYGYTF	TRBV5-1	TRBJ1-2	TRBD1	NA
TGTGCCAGCAGTTTGCGGCACGGGGGGACAGGGGGCCACTATGGCTACACCTTC	CASSLRHGGTGGHYGYTF	TRBV28	TRBJ1-2	TRBD1	NA
TGTGCCAGTGGGGAGGGAGGGATCACCTACGAGCAGTACTTC	CASGEGGITYEQYF	TRBV27	TRBJ2-7	TRBD2	NA
TGTGCCAGCAGTTCCGACTTCCGGACTAGCGGGAGTCAGGAGACCCAGTACTTC	CASSSDFRTSGSQETQYF	TRBV28	TRBJ2-5	TRBD2	NA